This T cell receptor beta chain comes out of a study of technical replicates of blood from a few donors. Repertoires were generated with immunoSEQ multiplex PCR, while TCRdb's copy carries only in-frame clones and drops some. The sample contains about 73,000 clones, roughly 90% of which appear only once. The TCR sequence derives from a human donor in good health. Some clones in this sample may be carry-over from other donors' samples. Material for sequencing was PBMCs.

CDR3 nucleotides: TGTGCCAGCAGTTTATTCATGGGAGGCAATTTCTACGAGCAGTACTTC. This gives the protein CASSLFMGGNFYEQYF. J is TRBJ2-7 and V is TRBV27, with TRBD2 as a possible D gene (6 bases). The CDR3 length is 16 residues. Trimming cost V 1 base and J 3 bases, with 16 bases left between them. Germline V gene lookup returns CDR1 MNHEY and CDR2 SMNVEV (reference sequence).